A selection of T cell receptor beta chains follows, all from one sample in a study of regulatory T cells in long-lasting Graves disease. TCRdb fed the multiplex PCR reads into MiXCR, producing one record per CDR3 protein. The sample records roughly 450,000 distinct CDR3 sequences, less than 25% being singletons. Here the sequenced sample was peripheral blood mononuclear cells (PBMCs), taken when the disease was refractory, from a patient treated with antithyroid drugs. Receptor source: a female donor with Graves disease. Both conserved end residues are part of each CDR3. Each record gives: D gene, J gene, V gene, clone size, CDR3 protein. D genes are given only for firm matches. Expanded clones are given a class, and other clones once, few, many or no size at all.

d_call: NA; j_call: TRBJ2-7; v_call: TRBV10-2; clone_size: many; cdr3_aa: CASRGARNSYEQYF
d_call: NA; j_call: TRBJ2-7; v_call: TRBV27; clone_size: few; cdr3_aa: CAGQTPRHYEQYF
d_call: NA; j_call: TRBJ1-5; v_call: TRBV24-1; clone_size: many; cdr3_aa: CATSDRAISQPQHF
d_call: TRBD1; j_call: TRBJ1-2; v_call: TRBV28; clone_size: many; cdr3_aa: CASSPRTGTSYGYTF
d_call: NA; j_call: TRBJ2-7; v_call: TRBV15; clone_size: NA; cdr3_aa: CATSRARQTYEQYF
d_call: TRBD2; j_call: NA; v_call: TRBV20-1; clone_size: once; cdr3_aa: CSATIFLKAGVWNEQFF
d_call: NA; j_call: TRBJ1-1; v_call: TRBV12-3/TRBV12-4; clone_size: many; cdr3_aa: CASSPHGTEAFF
d_call: TRBD2; j_call: TRBJ2-7; v_call: TRBV12-3/TRBV12-4; clone_size: many; cdr3_aa: CASSLATTSGRAYEQYF
d_call: TRBD1; j_call: TRBJ1-2; v_call: TRBV6-1; clone_size: NA; cdr3_aa: CASSPTRTGDGYTF
d_call: NA; j_call: TRBJ1-2; v_call: TRBV11-2; clone_size: few; cdr3_aa: CASSLDRSENYGYTF
d_call: NA; j_call: TRBJ2-7; v_call: TRBV7-2; clone_size: many; cdr3_aa: CASSWSLRYEQYF
d_call: NA; j_call: TRBJ1-6; v_call: TRBV27; clone_size: many; cdr3_aa: CASSHTGGRNSPLHF
d_call: NA; j_call: TRBJ1-2; v_call: TRBV5-4; clone_size: few; cdr3_aa: CASSLTVQGLDGYTF
d_call: TRBD1; j_call: TRBJ1-1; v_call: TRBV27; clone_size: many; cdr3_aa: CASSATGVTEAFF
d_call: NA; j_call: TRBJ1-5; v_call: TRBV7-9; clone_size: NA; cdr3_aa: CASSNGTLGNQPQHF
d_call: NA; j_call: TRBJ2-6; v_call: TRBV19; clone_size: many; cdr3_aa: CAIGPSGANVLTF
d_call: TRBD1; j_call: TRBJ1-3; v_call: TRBV14; clone_size: once; cdr3_aa: CASKGTDGNTIYF
d_call: NA; j_call: TRBJ1-1; v_call: TRBV15; clone_size: NA; cdr3_aa: CATSIPGQGINTEAFF
d_call: NA; j_call: TRBJ2-2; v_call: TRBV10-1; clone_size: NA; cdr3_aa: CASSASTGELFF
d_call: NA; j_call: TRBJ1-5; v_call: TRBV5-6; clone_size: many; cdr3_aa: CASSMSWDMGQPQHF
d_call: NA; j_call: TRBJ1-2; v_call: TRBV29-1; clone_size: many; cdr3_aa: CSVEGGFYGYTF
d_call: TRBD1; j_call: TRBJ2-7; v_call: TRBV19; clone_size: few; cdr3_aa: CASNRQGQGYEQYF
d_call: NA; j_call: TRBJ1-5; v_call: TRBV10-3; clone_size: NA; cdr3_aa: CAILMGQPQHF
d_call: NA; j_call: TRBJ2-2; v_call: TRBV3-1; clone_size: few; cdr3_aa: CASSQDFSQSGELFF
d_call: TRBD2; j_call: TRBJ2-5; v_call: TRBV20-1; clone_size: many; cdr3_aa: CSATPRVAGRETQYF
d_call: NA; j_call: TRBJ2-7; v_call: TRBV27; clone_size: many; cdr3_aa: CASSLSRVSYEQYF
d_call: NA; j_call: TRBJ2-2; v_call: TRBV20-1; clone_size: many; cdr3_aa: CSASNTGYGELFF
d_call: NA; j_call: TRBJ2-4; v_call: TRBV6-2/TRBV6-3; clone_size: many; cdr3_aa: CASSYGSGWTAKNIQYF
d_call: TRBD1; j_call: TRBJ2-3; v_call: TRBV6-1; clone_size: NA; cdr3_aa: CASSPLQGAPTDTQYF
d_call: NA; j_call: TRBJ1-6; v_call: TRBV2; clone_size: many; cdr3_aa: CASSEGAGDNSPLHF
d_call: TRBD1; j_call: TRBJ1-6; v_call: TRBV12-3/TRBV12-4; clone_size: many; cdr3_aa: CASSLTGTGDSPLHF
d_call: TRBD2; j_call: TRBJ2-7; v_call: TRBV7-2; clone_size: many; cdr3_aa: CASSPVGSGRNEQYF
d_call: NA; j_call: TRBJ1-1; v_call: TRBV7-6; clone_size: few; cdr3_aa: CASSFDTYTEAFF
d_call: NA; j_call: TRBJ1-4; v_call: TRBV7-9; clone_size: many; cdr3_aa: CASSHAGDPEKLFF
d_call: TRBD2; j_call: TRBJ2-5; v_call: TRBV27; clone_size: many; cdr3_aa: CASSLASGRAQTQYF
d_call: TRBD1; j_call: TRBJ1-5; v_call: TRBV10-3; clone_size: NA; cdr3_aa: CAIKDRGNQPQHF
d_call: NA; j_call: TRBJ1-2; v_call: TRBV29-1; clone_size: many; cdr3_aa: CSVVPDVRNYGYTF
d_call: NA; j_call: TRBJ1-2; v_call: TRBV27; clone_size: few; cdr3_aa: CASSLAGAFDYGGYTF
d_call: NA; j_call: TRBJ1-5; v_call: TRBV28; clone_size: many; cdr3_aa: CASSFSVFSGAQPQHF
d_call: NA; j_call: TRBJ1-1; v_call: TRBV28; clone_size: few; cdr3_aa: CASSLSPGGGPEAFF
d_call: TRBD1; j_call: TRBJ1-1; v_call: TRBV6-5; clone_size: NA; cdr3_aa: CASSSSGTGTFF
d_call: NA; j_call: TRBJ2-7; v_call: TRBV3-1; clone_size: few; cdr3_aa: CASSLFGAGSSYEQYF
d_call: NA; j_call: TRBJ2-5; v_call: TRBV5-5; clone_size: many; cdr3_aa: CASSSARLQETQYF
d_call: TRBD1; j_call: TRBJ1-2; v_call: TRBV6-1; clone_size: NA; cdr3_aa: CASSVTGTGYDGYTF
d_call: NA; j_call: TRBJ2-7; v_call: TRBV20-1; clone_size: many; cdr3_aa: CSARDLSSEQYF
d_call: TRBD1; j_call: TRBJ1-1; v_call: TRBV5-5; clone_size: NA; cdr3_aa: CASSVRQGHTEAFF
d_call: NA; j_call: TRBJ1-3; v_call: TRBV25-1; clone_size: NA; cdr3_aa: CASSAAGGITIYF
d_call: NA; j_call: TRBJ1-5; v_call: TRBV19; clone_size: NA; cdr3_aa: CASSRKGRNQPQHF
d_call: TRBD1; j_call: TRBJ2-7; v_call: TRBV7-6; clone_size: few; cdr3_aa: CASSLAVSDRGVQYF
d_call: NA; j_call: TRBJ2-1; v_call: TRBV7-2; clone_size: NA; cdr3_aa: CASSLAGSNEQFF
d_call: NA; j_call: TRBJ2-5; v_call: TRBV5-1; clone_size: NA; cdr3_aa: CASSFDSPGETQYF
d_call: NA; j_call: TRBJ2-2; v_call: TRBV11-2; clone_size: NA; cdr3_aa: CASSSSWRGANTGELFF
d_call: TRBD1; j_call: TRBJ1-5; v_call: TRBV6-9; clone_size: NA; cdr3_aa: CASSSDRVRPQHF
d_call: NA; j_call: TRBJ2-4; v_call: TRBV6-2/TRBV6-3; clone_size: NA; cdr3_aa: CASSEGRGRIQYF
d_call: NA; j_call: TRBJ1-2; v_call: TRBV5-1; clone_size: NA; cdr3_aa: CASSSPVGGGGYTF